The TCR beta chain under discussion was sequenced for a study of patients and donors after allogeneic stem cell transplantation. TCRdb re-called the RT-PCR reads through MiXCR, storing one row per CDR3 protein. The sample holds over 400,000 distinct CDR3 sequences, around 15% seen once. CDR1 is ENHRY, CDR2 SYGVKD, per germline. The germline V and J ends were trimmed by 4 bases and 0 bases, with 10 bases remaining between them. This CDR3 region has 15 residues. In its sample, this clonotype was seen a few times. The sequencing sample was made of blood, either unsorted or a sorted T cell fraction (not recorded which). The sequence derives from a human donor who was either an allogeneic HSCT recipient or a stem cell or donor lymphocyte infusion donor (not recorded which). It is not recorded whose cells these are; they may come from a transplant donor. The V and J genes are TRBV10-3 and TRBJ2-1, with D maybe TRBD2 (5 bases). This chain's CDR3 is CAISAGADSYNEQFF. CDR3 bases: TGTGCCATCAGTGCCGGAGCGGACTCCTACAATGAGCAGTTCTTC.